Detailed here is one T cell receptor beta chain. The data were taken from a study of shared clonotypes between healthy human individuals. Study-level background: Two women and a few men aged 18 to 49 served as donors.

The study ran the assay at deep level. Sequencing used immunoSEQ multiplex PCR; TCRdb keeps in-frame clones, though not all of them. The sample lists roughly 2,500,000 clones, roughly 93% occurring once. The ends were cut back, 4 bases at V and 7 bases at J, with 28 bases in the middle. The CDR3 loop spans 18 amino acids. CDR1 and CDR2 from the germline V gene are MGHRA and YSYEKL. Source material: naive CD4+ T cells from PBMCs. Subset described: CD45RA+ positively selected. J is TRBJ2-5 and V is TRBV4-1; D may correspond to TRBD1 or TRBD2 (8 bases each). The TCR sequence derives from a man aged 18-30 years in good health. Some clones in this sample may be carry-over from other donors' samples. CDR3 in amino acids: CASSRSLLAGTGQGTQYF. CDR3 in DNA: TGCGCCAGCAGCCGGTCCCTTCTAGCGGGCACCGGACAGGGGACCCAGTACTTC.